The sequence of this T cell receptor beta chain was determined in a study of CXCR3-negative and CXCR3-positive naive CD8 T cells. In preparing the TRB cDNA libraries, 5' RACE with UMI labels was used. TCRdb reprocessed the 5' RACE reads; each CDR3 protein has one entry and no DNA is given. The listing contains more than 45,000 distinct CDR3 sequences. CDR1 DFQATT and CDR2 SNEGSKA come from the germline V gene (reference sequence). CDR3 length equals 13 residues. The source material was memory CD8+ T cells from blood. The chain has TRBV20-1 and TRBJ1-2. The sequence came from a human donor in good health. Some clones in this sample may be carry-over from other donors' samples. The CDR3 region is CSARGSFVDGYTF.